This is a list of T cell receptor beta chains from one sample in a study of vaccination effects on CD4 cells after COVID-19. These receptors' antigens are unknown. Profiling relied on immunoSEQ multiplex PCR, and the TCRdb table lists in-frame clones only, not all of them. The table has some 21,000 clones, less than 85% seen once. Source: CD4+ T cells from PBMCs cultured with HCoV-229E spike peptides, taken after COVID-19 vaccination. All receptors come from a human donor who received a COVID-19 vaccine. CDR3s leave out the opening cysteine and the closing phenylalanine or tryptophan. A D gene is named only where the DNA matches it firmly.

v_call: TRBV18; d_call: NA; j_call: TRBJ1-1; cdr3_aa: ASSPPGARGNTEAF
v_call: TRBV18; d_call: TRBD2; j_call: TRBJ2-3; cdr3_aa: ASSQQKGTSGGNTQY
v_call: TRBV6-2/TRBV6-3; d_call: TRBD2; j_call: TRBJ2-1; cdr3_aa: ASSYGVGLAGVYEQF
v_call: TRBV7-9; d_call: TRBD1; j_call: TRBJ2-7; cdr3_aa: ASSLRQGTPEQY
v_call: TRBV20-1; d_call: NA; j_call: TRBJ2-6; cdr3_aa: SASPGSNGANVLT
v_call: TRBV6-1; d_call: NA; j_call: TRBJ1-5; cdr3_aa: ASSAPAGYSNQPQH
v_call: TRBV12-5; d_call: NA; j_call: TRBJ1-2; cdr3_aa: ASGPGHFYGYT
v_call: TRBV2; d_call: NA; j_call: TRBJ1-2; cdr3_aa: ASIRETRVET
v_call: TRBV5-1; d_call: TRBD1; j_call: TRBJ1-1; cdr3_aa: ASSLRQGAFGTEAF
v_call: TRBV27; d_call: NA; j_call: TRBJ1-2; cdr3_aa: ASRPPAAYGYT
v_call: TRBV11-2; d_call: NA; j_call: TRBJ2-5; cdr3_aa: ASSLGGRQETQY
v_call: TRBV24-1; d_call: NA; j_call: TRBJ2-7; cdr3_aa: ATSEGVGSYEQY
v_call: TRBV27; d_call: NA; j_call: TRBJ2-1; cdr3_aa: ASAPRDLPGNEQF
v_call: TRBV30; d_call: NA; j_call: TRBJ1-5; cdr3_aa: AWSTGTGEPQH
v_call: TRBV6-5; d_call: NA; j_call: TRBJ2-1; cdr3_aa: ASYDRSSYNEQF
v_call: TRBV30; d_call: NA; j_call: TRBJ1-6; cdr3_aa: ALSSYNSPLH
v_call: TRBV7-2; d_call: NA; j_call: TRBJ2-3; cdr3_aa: ASSLVGVTDTQY
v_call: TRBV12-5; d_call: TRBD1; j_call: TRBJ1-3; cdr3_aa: ASGETGLRGNTIY
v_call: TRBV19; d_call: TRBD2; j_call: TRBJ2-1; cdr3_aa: ASRGLAHSYNEQF
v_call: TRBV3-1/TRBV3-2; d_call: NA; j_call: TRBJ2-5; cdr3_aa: ASSLRGYGTQY
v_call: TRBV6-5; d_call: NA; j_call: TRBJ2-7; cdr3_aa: ASTLWTDYYEQY
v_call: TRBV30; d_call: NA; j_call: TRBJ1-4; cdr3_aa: AWRKTTRGEKLF
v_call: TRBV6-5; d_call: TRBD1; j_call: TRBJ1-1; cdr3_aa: ASSFRGPMNTEAF
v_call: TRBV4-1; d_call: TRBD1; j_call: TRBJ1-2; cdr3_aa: ASSQVYGQGYGYT
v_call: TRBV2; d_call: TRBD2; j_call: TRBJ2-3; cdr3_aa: AFPRLSGGDTQY
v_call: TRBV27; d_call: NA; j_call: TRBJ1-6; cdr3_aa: ASSWRDTNSPLH
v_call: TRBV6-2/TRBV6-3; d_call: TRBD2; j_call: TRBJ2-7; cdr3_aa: ASSLGLAGYYEQY
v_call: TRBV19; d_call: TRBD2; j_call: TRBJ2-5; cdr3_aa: ASSSSGGIQETQY
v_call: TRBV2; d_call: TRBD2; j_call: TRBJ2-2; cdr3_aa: AIRGSGTSGTGELF
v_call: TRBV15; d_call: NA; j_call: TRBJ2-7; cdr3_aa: ATSRGDTSSYEQY
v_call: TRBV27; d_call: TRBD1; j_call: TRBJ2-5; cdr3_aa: ASSLWSGTAEETQY
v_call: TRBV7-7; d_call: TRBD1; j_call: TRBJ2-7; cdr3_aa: ASSPGQGVSYEQY
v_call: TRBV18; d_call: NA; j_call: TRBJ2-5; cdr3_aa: ASCPDLWETQY
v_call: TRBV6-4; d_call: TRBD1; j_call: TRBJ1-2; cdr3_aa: ASSDVGTGGRGYT
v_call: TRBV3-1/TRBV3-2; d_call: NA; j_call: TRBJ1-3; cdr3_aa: ASSQVSPGGRRSSGNTIY
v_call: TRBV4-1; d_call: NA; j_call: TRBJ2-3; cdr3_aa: ASHNSQGYTDTQY
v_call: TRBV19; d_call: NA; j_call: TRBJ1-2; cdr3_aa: ASISGRGSYGYT
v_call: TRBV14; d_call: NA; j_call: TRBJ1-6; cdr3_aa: ASSQESVNSPLH
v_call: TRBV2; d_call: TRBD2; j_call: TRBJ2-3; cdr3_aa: ASSDAIGGTSGGLTTDTQY
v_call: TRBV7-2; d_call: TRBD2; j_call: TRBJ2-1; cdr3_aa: ASRPRGLAGNEQF
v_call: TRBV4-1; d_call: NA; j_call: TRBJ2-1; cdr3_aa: ASSRTSRYGNEQF
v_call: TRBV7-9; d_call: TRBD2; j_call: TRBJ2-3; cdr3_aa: ASSFSGGAGDTQY